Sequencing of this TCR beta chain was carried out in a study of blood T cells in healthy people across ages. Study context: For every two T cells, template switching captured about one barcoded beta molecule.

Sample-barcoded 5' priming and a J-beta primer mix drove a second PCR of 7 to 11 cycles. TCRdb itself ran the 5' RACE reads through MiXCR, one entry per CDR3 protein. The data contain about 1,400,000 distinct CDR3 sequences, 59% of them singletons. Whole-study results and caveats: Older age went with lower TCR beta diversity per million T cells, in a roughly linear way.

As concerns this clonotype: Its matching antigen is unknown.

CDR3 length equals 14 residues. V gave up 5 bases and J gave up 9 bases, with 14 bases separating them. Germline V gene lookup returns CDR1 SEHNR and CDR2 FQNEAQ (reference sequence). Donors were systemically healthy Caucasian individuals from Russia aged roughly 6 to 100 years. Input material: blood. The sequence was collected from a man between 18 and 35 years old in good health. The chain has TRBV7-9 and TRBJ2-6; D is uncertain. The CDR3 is CASSTGELGNVLTF. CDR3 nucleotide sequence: TGTGCCAGCAGCACTGGAGAGTTGGGCAACGTCCTGACTTTC.